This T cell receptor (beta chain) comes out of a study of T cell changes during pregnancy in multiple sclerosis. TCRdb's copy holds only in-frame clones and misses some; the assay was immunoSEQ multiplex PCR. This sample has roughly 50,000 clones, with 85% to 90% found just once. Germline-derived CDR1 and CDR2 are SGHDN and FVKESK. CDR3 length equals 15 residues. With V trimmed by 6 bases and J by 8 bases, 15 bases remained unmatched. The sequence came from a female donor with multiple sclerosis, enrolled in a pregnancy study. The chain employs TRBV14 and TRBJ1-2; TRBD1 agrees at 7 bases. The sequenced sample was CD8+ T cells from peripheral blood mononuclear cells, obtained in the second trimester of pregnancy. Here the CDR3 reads CASRPTQGLGGGYTF. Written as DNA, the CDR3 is TGTGCCAGCAGACCTACACAGGGGCTGGGAGGCGGCTACACCTTC.